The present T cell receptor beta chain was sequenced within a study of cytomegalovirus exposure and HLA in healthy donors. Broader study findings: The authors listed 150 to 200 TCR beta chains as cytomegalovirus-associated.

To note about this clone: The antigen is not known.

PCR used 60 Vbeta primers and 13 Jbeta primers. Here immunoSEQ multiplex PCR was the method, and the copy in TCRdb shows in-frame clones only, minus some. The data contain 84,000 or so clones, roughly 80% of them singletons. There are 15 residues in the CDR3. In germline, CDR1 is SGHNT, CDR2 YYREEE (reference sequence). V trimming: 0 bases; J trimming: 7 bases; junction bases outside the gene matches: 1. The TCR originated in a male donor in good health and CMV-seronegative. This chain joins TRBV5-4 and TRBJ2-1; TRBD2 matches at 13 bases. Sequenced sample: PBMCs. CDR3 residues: CASSLGLAGGNEQFF. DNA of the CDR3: TGTGCCAGCAGCTTGGGACTAGCGGGGGGAAATGAGCAGTTCTTC.